The rows below give T cell receptor beta chains drawn from one sample of a study of CD8 T cells in ankylosing spondylitis. TCRdb re-called the 5' RACE reads through MiXCR, storing one row per CDR3 protein. The sample holds about 200,000 distinct CDR3 sequences, around 6.6% seen once. The specimen sequenced was blood, either unsorted or a sorted T cell fraction (not recorded which). These receptors originate from a male donor with ankylosing spondylitis. Each CDR3 is given with its conserved first and last residue. Fields, in order: J gene, D gene, V gene, clone size, CDR3 DNA, CDR3 protein. The D gene is left open where the match is weak. Where a row states a size, it is once, few, many or the class of an expanded clone; other rows omit it.

>TRBJ2-7|-|TRBV18|-
TGTGCCAGCTCCCTAGAGATACAGGGTTCCTACGAGCAGTACTTC
CASSLEIQGSYEQYF
>TRBJ2-3|-|TRBV6-1|-
TGTGCCAGCAGTGCGGGTAGCGGAGACACAGATACGCAGTATTTT
CASSAGSGDTDTQYF
>TRBJ1-2|-|TRBV7-9|many
TGTGCCAGCAGCTTAGGTTCCCCCTATGGCTACACCTTC
CASSLGSPYGYTF
>TRBJ2-3|TRBD2|TRBV24-1|many
TGTGCCACCAGTGGGGGCGGGAGAGGAACAGATACGCAGTATTTT
CATSGGGRGTDTQYF
>TRBJ1-1|-|TRBV29-1|many
TGCAGCGTTGTGGTGTTCCCAGAGGCTTTCTTT
CSVVVFPEAFF
>TRBJ2-7|-|TRBV10-1|many
TGCGCCAGCAGTGAGCATGGGGGCTCCTACGAGCAGTACTTC
CASSEHGGSYEQYF
>TRBJ2-5|-|TRBV6-5|many
TGTGCCAGCAGTTACACCGGGAGTGCGGAGACCCAGTACTTC
CASSYTGSAETQYF
>TRBJ2-7|-|TRBV6-2/TRBV6-3|many
TGTGCCAGCAGTTACTCAAATAACCGGGACGCATTGTACTACGAGCAGTACTTC
CASSYSNNRDALYYEQYF
>TRBJ2-7|-|TRBV10-3|many
TGTGCCATCAGTGAGTCTTTGAGACCGAACGAGCAGTACTTC
CAISESLRPNEQYF
>TRBJ2-7|-|TRBV29-1|many
TGCAGCGTTGTAAGCACAGCCTACGAGCAGTACTTC
CSVVSTAYEQYF
>TRBJ1-5|TRBD1|TRBV19|-
TGTGCCAGGTGGTGGGACAGACTCAATCAGCCCCAGCATTTT
CARWWDRLNQPQHF
>TRBJ1-5|-|TRBV6-2/TRBV6-3|many
TGTGCCAGCAGTCCCGGACAGTCCCTCGGGCAGCCCCAGCATTTT
CASSPGQSLGQPQHF
>TRBJ1-5|-|TRBV4-3|few
TGCGCCAGCAGCCAAGATGGACGGCAGCCCCAGCATTTT
CASSQDGRQPQHF
>TRBJ2-1|TRBD2|TRBV27|many
TGTGCCAGCAGTTTACCAGGCGGGGGCTCCTACAATGAGCAGTTCTTC
CASSLPGGGSYNEQFF
>TRBJ2-1|-|TRBV6-2/TRBV6-3|many
TGTGCCAGCAGTTACGGGCTATACAATGAGCAGTTCTTC
CASSYGLYNEQFF